The T cell receptor beta chain under discussion was sequenced for a study of T cells after yellow fever vaccination. Trimming removed 7 bases from V and 3 bases from J, with 17 bases in between. The germline V gene has CDR1 SQVTM and CDR2 ANQGSEA. The CDR3 spans 14 residues. This clonotype appeared many times. As yet, its antigen is unknown. Making TCR cDNA involved 5'RACE template switching, which added UMIs and a universal primer site. TCRdb called the 5' RACE reads again in MiXCR, with one record for every CDR3 protein. This sample has some 340,000 distinct CDR3 sequences; about 4% occur once, and the top ten carry about 22%. Study findings and constraints: The study noted that FACS-sorted repertoires could contain abundant clonotypes contaminating from the bulk population. The booster saw the reappearance of most primary-vaccination clones (roughly 96% CD4, around 88% CD8). Peaking on day 5 versus 15, the secondary response was faster but weaker.

The material was PBMCs, obtained 5 days after the yellow fever booster vaccination. The chain uses TRBV29-1 and TRBJ2-3, with D maybe TRBD1 (6 bases). The receptor comes from a man between 18 and 35 years old who received the YFV17D yellow fever vaccine. This chain's CDR3 is CSAEQGRGTDTQYF. The CDR3 DNA sequence: TGCAGCGCGGAACAGGGAAGGGGTACAGATACGCAGTATTTT.